This TCR beta chain was recorded in a study of blood T cell repertoires in COVID-19. About the research overall: Researchers got acute and convalescent COVID-19 samples from the United States, Italy and Spain. In each case, the material was cDNA or gDNA derived from T cells, B-cell-depleted T cells, or PBMCs.

Which cohort a participant joined came from the clinical history participants gave. The CDR3 consists of 15 residues. V was pared by 4 bases and J by 2 bases, with 13 bases between. From germline, CDR1 is SGHTA and CDR2 FQGNSA. In the source study's methods: Quantification of nucleated cells was approximated via reference gene primer amplification. Generated by immunoSEQ multiplex PCR, the TCRdb table keeps only in-frame clones and is missing some. That table is the source of V, J and clone size, and D and trimming were worked out from the DNA. The sample yields 200,000 or so clones, 80% seen once. The receptor comes from a woman aged 40 to 50 with acute COVID-19. The chain links TRBV7-2 to TRBJ2-3; D might be TRBD2 (7 bases). Sequencing was carried out using PBMCs or T cells enriched from blood (not recorded which). The CDR3 loop is CASSSLGGPTDTQYF. Here the CDR3 DNA reads TGTGCCAGCAGCTCATTGGGGGGGCCCACAGATACGCAGTATTTT. The variable domain in full, completed from reference TRBV7-2 and TRBJ2-3, reads GAGVSQSPSNKVTEKGKDVELRCDPISGHTALYWYRQSLGQGLEFLIYFQGNSAPDKSGLPSDRFSAERTGGSVSTLTIQRTQQEDSAVYLCASSSLGGPTDTQYFGPGTRLTVL.